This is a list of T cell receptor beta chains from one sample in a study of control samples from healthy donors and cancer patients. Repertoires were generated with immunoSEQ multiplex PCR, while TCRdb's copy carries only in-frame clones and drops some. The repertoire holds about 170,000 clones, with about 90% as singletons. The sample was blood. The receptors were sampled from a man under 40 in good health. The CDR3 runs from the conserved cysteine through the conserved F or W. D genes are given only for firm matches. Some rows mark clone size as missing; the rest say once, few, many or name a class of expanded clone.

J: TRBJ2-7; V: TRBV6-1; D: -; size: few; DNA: TGTGCCAGCAGTGAAGCCCCGGGGAGACTCTACGAGCAGTACTTC; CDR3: CASSEAPGRLYEQYF
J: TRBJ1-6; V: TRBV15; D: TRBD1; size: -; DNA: TGTGCCACCAGCAGAGACCCAGCCCGGACAGGGGGTTCACCCCTCCACTTT; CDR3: CATSRDPARTGGSPLHF
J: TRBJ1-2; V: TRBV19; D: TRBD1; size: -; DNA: TGTGCCAGTAGTAGTCACAGCAGGACAGGGGGCGGCTACACCTTC; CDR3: CASSSHSRTGGGYTF
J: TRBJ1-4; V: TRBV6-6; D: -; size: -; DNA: TGTGCCAGCAGAGGGGGGGCTAATGAAAAACTGTTTTTT; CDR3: CASRGGANEKLFF
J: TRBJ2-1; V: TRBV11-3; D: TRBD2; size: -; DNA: TGTGCCAGCAGTCGCAGGCCCGATAGCGGGAGCTCCTACAATGAGCAGTTCTTC; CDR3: CASSRRPDSGSSYNEQFF
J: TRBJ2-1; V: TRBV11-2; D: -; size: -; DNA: TGTGCCAGCAGCTTAGCGGCAGAGCAGTTCTTC; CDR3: CASSLAAEQFF
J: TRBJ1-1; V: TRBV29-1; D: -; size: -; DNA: TGCAGCGGCGGGGGGGGATTGAACACTGAAGCTTTCTTT; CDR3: CSGGGGLNTEAFF
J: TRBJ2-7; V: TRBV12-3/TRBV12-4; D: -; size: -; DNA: TGTGCCAGCAGACTAACGAGGGAGTACGAGCAGTACTTC; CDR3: CASRLTREYEQYF
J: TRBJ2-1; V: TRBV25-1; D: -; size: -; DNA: TGTGCCAGCAGTGAAGTCGAGAGGACAAAGACCCAGTTCTTC; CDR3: CASSEVERTKTQFF
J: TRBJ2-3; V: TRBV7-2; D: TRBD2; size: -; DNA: TGTGCCAGCAGCTTAGGGGGACTAGCCAGGCAGTATTTT; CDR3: CASSLGGLARQYF
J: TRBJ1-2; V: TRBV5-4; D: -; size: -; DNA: TGTGCCAGCAGCCTTGACGCCCTCTATGGCTACACCTTC; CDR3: CASSLDALYGYTF
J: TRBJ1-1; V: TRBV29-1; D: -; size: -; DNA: TGCAGCGTTATATATGCGTCTTGGAACACTGAAGCTTTCTTT; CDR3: CSVIYASWNTEAFF
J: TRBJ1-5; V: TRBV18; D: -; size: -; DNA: TGTGCCAGCTCACCTGGAGGGAATCAGCCCCAGCATTTT; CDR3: CASSPGGNQPQHF
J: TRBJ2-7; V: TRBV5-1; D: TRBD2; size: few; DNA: TGCGCCAGCAGCGGGGGTAGCGGGAGTCTCGAGCAGTACTTC; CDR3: CASSGGSGSLEQYF
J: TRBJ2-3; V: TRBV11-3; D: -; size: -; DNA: TGTGCCAGCAGCTTAGATGGTGCGGACTCCCCGGGGAGGGATACGCAGTATTTT; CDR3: CASSLDGADSPGRDTQYF
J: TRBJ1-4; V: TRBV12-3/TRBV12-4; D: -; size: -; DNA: TGTGCCACCAGAAGGGGAGTAGGTGAAAAACTGTTTTTT; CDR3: CATRRGVGEKLFF
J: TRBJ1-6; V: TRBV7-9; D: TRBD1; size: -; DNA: TGTGCCAGCAGCCCGACAGGGGAAGGGGCACCCCTCCACTTT; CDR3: CASSPTGEGAPLHF
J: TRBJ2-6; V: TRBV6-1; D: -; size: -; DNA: TGTGCCAGCAGTGAAGGGACAGCTGGGGCCAACGTCCTGACTTTC; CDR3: CASSEGTAGANVLTF
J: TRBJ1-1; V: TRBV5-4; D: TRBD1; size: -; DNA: TGTGCCAGCAGCCCGGACAGGCGACGAGCTGAAGCTTTCTTT; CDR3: CASSPDRRRAEAFF
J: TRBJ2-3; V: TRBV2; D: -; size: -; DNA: TGTGCCAGCAAGATCGGGCTTAGAGGGAAAGATACGCAGTATTTT; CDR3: CASKIGLRGKDTQYF
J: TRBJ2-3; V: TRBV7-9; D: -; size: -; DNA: TGTGCCAGCAGCTTAGAGGGGGGGAGCACAGATACGCAGTATTTT; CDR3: CASSLEGGSTDTQYF
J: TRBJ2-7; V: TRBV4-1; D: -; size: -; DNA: TGCGCCAGCAGCCAAGAAGGTCGGCGGACCAAGCAGTACTTC; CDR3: CASSQEGRRTKQYF
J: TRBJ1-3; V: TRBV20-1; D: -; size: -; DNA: TGCAGTGCTTGGCAGGGGAACACCATATATTTT; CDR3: CSAWQGNTIYF
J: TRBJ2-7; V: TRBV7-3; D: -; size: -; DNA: TGTGGCCGGGTAATCGGCACTCCCTACGAGCAGTACTTC; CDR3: CGRVIGTPYEQYF
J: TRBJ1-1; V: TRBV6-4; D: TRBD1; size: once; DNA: TGTGCCAGCACTAGGGACAGGGGGCCCACTGAAGCTTTCTTT; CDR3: CASTRDRGPTEAFF
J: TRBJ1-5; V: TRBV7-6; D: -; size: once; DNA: TGTGCCAGCAGCTTAGAGGACAATCAGCCCCAGCATTTT; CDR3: CASSLEDNQPQHF
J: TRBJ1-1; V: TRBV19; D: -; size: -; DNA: TGTGCCAGTACTAATAACAGGGTGGGCGAAGCTTTCTTT; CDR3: CASTNNRVGEAFF
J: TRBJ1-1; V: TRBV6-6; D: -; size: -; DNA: TGTGCCAGCAGGGGGAACACTGAAGCTTTCTTT; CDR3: CASRGNTEAFF
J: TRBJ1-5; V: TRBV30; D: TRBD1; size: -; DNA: TGTGCCTCCACCACAGGGGCCGGGGGGCCCCAGCATTTT; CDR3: CASTTGAGGPQHF